The 12 T cell receptor beta chains given below trace back to one sample, sequenced in a study of human T cells and chemical hapten exposure. TCRdb analysed the RACE reads with MiXCR anew, one entry per CDR3 protein. This table holds about 140,000 distinct CDR3 sequences, 12% found once. The time point is: patch test 2, 6 weeks after DPC sensitization. Treatment here: therapeutic diphenylcyclopropenone sensitization with weekly scalp DPC. The sample consisted of whole blood, taken in connection with sensitization to the hapten diphenylcyclopropenone (DPC). Source of these receptors: a woman aged 45 to 65 with alopecia areata. Some clones in this sample may be carry-over from other donors' samples.

The J gene is TRBJ2-1, the V gene TRBV20-1, with D perhaps given as TRBD1 or TRBD2 (5 bases each). The CDR3 has 17 amino acids. Germline V gene data show CDR1 as DFQATT and CDR2 as SNEGSKA (reference sequence). The V gene lost 0 bases and the J gene lost 2 bases, with 17 bases spanning the gap. CDR3 sequence reads: CSARDPRPSGPYNEQFF. As DNA, the CDR3 is TGCAGTGCTAGAGATCCGCGGCCGTCGGGACCCTACAATGAGCAGTTCTTC.

In the case of this clonotype: It may be a read error: a sequence one base away is much more abundant. The rearrangement uses TRBV28 and TRBJ2-4; 10 bases line up with TRBD2. In germline, CDR1 is MDHEN, CDR2 SYDVKM. The CDR3 length is 16 residues. V lost 2 bases to trimming and J lost 11 bases; unmatched junction nucleotides: 12. In nucleotides, the CDR3 is TGTGCCAGCAGTTTAGCACTAGCGGGACCCCAAGGCGTTCAGTACTTC. It encodes CASSLALAGPQGVQYF.

This chain uses TRBV7-6 with TRBJ2-7; either TRBD1 or TRBD2 may fit D (5 bases each). This CDR3 has 13 amino acids. The V gene lost 2 bases and the J gene lost 3 bases, with 8 bases spanning the gap. Germline V gene sequence: CDR1 SGHVS, CDR2 FNYEAQ. Here the CDR3 reads CASSLPGRYEQYF. In nucleotides, the CDR3 is TGTGCCAGCAGCTTACCGGGACGCTACGAGCAGTACTTC. The variable domain in full, with the rest retrieved from reference TRBV7-6 and TRBJ2-7, is GAGVSQSPRYKVTKRGQDVALRCDPISGHVSLYWYRQALGQGPEFLTYFNYEAQQDKSGLPNDRFSAERPEGSISTLTIQRTEQRDSAMYRCASSLPGRYEQYFGPGTRLTVT.

The CDR3 DNA reads as TGTGCCAGCAGTTACGGGGTGGGACTCAGCTCCTACGAGCAGTACTTC. Translation: CASSYGVGLSSYEQYF. The V gene is TRBV6-5, the J gene TRBJ2-7; possibly TRBD2 for D (6 bases). CDR3 length: 16 amino acids. V was cut by 2 bases and J by 0 bases, with 14 bases left in between. CDR1 is MNHEY and CDR2 is SVGAGI in the germline V gene.

V gene TRBV5-1 combines with J gene TRBJ1-1, with D unclear. Germline V gene lookup returns CDR1 SGHRS and CDR2 YFSETQ. The V and J ends lost 5 bases and 1 base respectively, with 12 bases between them. This CDR3 has 14 amino acids. The DNA of the CDR3 is TGCGCCAGCAGTCTTACGGACGCGAACACTGAAGCTTTCTTT. Protein sequence: CASSLTDANTEAFF.

This clonotype was counted a few times. The genes are TRBV20-1 and TRBJ2-7; D remains ambiguous. The CDR3 runs 15 residues. Trimming shortened V by 5 bases and J by 2 bases, and 19 bases separated the two germline ends. Germline lookup yields CDR1 DFQATT and CDR2 SNEGSKA (reference sequence). CDR3 nucleotides: TGCAGTGCTTCAAAAAGGGCTCAGACAACCTACGAGCAGTACTTC. It is translated as CSASKRAQTTYEQYF.

This rearrangement joins TRBV5-5 to TRBJ2-7; 8 nucleotides match TRBD1. Germline CDR1 is SGHKS and CDR2 is YYEKEE (reference sequence). CDR3 length: 14 residues. V was pared by 4 bases and J by 3 bases, with 6 bases of the junction left unmatched. The CDR3 sequence is CASSGGTGNYEQYF. Here the CDR3 DNA reads TGTGCCAGCAGCGGGGGGACAGGTAACTACGAGCAGTACTTC.

This clonotype was seen a few times. The CDR3 nucleotides read TGCGCCAGCAGCTTGGCCTATTCCTACGAGCAGTACTTC. It yields the protein CASSLAYSYEQYF. This chain joins TRBV5-1 and TRBJ2-7; D is undetermined. Germline V gene sequence: CDR1 SGHRS, CDR2 YFSETQ. The CDR3 length is 13 residues. Deletions cut 0 bases from V and 1 base from J, with 5 bases between.

The chain is built from TRBV7-2 and TRBJ2-1; D remains ambiguous. Between the trimmed V and J ends, which lost 2 bases and 4 bases, there was a span of 6 bases. The CDR3 length is 13 residues. CDR1 is SGHTA and CDR2 is FQGNSA in the germline V gene. CDR3 protein: CASSLNPYNEQFF. The DNA of the CDR3 is TGTGCCAGCAGCTTAAACCCATACAATGAGCAGTTCTTC.

This clonotype came up many times. This chain uses TRBV6-4 with TRBJ2-1, with 7 nucleotides matching TRBD2. Germline V lookup: CDR1 MRHNA, CDR2 SNTAGT. CDR3 size: 14 residues. V was pared by 2 bases and J by 7 bases, with 5 bases of the junction left unmatched. CDR3: CASSDGGSGNEQFF. In DNA form, the CDR3 reads TGTGCCAGCAGTGACGGCGGGAGTGGGAATGAGCAGTTCTTC.

The V and J genes are TRBV7-6 and TRBJ2-5, with 8 nucleotides matching TRBD2. The J segment lost 2 bases and the V segment lost 10 bases, leaving 12 bases of the junction unmatched. The CDR3 length is 15 residues. CDR1 is SGHVS, CDR2 FNYEAQ, per germline. DNA for the CDR3: TGTGCCACCAGAGTAGGAGCGGGGGCACAAGAGACCCAGTACTTC. This sequence encodes CATRVGAGAQETQYF.

This clonotype showed up just once. The chain uses TRBV7-9 and TRBJ1-4; TRBD1 might be the D (6 bases). Germline lookup yields CDR1 SEHNR and CDR2 FQNEAQ (reference sequence). The CDR3 has 14 residues. V lost 5 bases and J 6 bases, leaving 13 bases between the germline ends. DNA of the CDR3: TGTGCCAGCAGCCCCCGGGGGGGCCATGAAAAACTGTTTTTT. Its protein product is CASSPRGGHEKLFF. The full variable domain, in which reference TRBV7-9 and TRBJ1-4 provide the parts outside the CDR3, is DTGVSQNPRHKITKRGQNVTFRCDPISEHNRLYWYRQTLGQGPEFLTYFQNEAQLEKSRLLSDRFSAERPKGSFSTLEIQRTEQGDSAMYLCASSPRGGHEKLFFGSGTQLSVL.